This entry concerns a single T cell receptor beta chain. These data originate in a study of shared clonotypes between healthy human individuals. The assay was run at deep level. The material for each subset, its genomic DNA, was split evenly across several immunoSEQ plates. Original data processing: From ImmunoSEQ came sequences covering only the junction and carrying no quality scores, so filtering differed. Sequenced by immunoSEQ multiplex PCR; TCRdb stores in-frame clones only, minus some. Clone size and V and J calls were adopted from that table, with D and trimming inferred from the DNA. The sample has about 520,000 clones; roughly 80% are singletons. Sequencing was performed on PBMCs. The sequence was collected from a middle-aged woman in good health. Some clones in this sample may be carry-over from other donors' samples.

CDR3 protein: CASSSGTPSYEQYF. CDR3 bases: TGCGCCAGCAGCTCCGGGACCCCCTCCTACGAGCAGTACTTC. The chain recombines TRBV5-1 with TRBJ2-7; D may correspond to TRBD1 or TRBD2 (5 bases each). Germline values: CDR1 SGHRS, CDR2 YFSETQ. V shed 3 bases and J shed 0 bases, with 10 bases lying between them. The length of the CDR3 is 14 residues.